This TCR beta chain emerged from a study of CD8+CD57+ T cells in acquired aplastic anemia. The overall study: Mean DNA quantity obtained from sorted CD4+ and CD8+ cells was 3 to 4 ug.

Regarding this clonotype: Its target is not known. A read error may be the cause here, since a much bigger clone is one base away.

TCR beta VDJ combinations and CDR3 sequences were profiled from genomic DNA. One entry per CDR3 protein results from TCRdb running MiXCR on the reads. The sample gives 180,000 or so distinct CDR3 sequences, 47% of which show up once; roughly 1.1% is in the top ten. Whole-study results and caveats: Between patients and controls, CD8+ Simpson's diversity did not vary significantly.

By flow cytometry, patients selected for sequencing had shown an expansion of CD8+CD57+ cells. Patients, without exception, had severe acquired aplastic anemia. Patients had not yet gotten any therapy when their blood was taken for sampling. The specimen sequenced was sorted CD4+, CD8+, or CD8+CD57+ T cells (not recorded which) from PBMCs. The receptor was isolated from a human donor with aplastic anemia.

CDR3 amino acids: CASRGGANTGEPFF. The CDR3 bases are TGTGCCAGTAGAGGGGGGGCAAACACCGGGGAGCCGTTTTTT. The V call is TRBV19, the J call TRBJ2-2, with D perhaps TRBD2 (7 bases). This CDR3 comprises 14 residues. Germline loops: CDR1 LNHDA, CDR2 SQIVND (reference sequence).